A selection of T cell receptor beta chains follows, all from one sample in a study of blood T cells in healthy people across ages. TCRdb fed the 5' RACE reads into MiXCR, producing one record per CDR3 protein. Counted here are around 280,000 distinct CDR3 sequences, roughly a quarter occurring once; the ten biggest clones make up roughly 28%. Sequenced: blood. These receptor sequences come from a woman between 65 and 79 years old in good health. CDR3s include the opening cysteine and the closing phenylalanine or tryptophan. The D gene is left open where the match is weak. Rows give clone size only sometimes, using once, few, many, or a class for an expanded clone.

v_call	j_call	clone_size	d_call	cdr3_nt	cdr3_aa
TRBV27	TRBJ2-7	few	TRBD2	TGTGCCAGCAAAGAACGGGGAGGGAGCTCCTACGAGCAGTACTTC	CASKERGGSSYEQYF
TRBV5-1	TRBJ2-4	NA	NA	TGCGCCAGCAGCGCTGAGAAAAACATTCAGTACTTC	CASSAEKNIQYF
TRBV10-1	TRBJ2-1	few	NA	TGCGCCAGCAGTGATAGCGGAACGGTGCAGTTCTTC	CASSDSGTVQFF
TRBV7-3	TRBJ2-1	once	TRBD2	TGTGCCAGCAGCTTAACAGGGGGACTAGCGGGAGGCCGAGGCAATGAGCAGTTCTTC	CASSLTGGLAGGRGNEQFF
TRBV4-1	TRBJ2-1	NA	NA	TGCGCCAGCAGCCAAGTTACGAGAGGAGGGAATGAGCAGTTCTTC	CASSQVTRGGNEQFF
TRBV20-1	TRBJ2-5	NA	NA	TGCAGTGCTAGAAGGGGTGTACCCGGGAACCAAGAGACCCAGTACTTC	CSARRGVPGNQETQYF
TRBV6-2/TRBV6-3	TRBJ2-6	NA	NA	TGTGCCAGCAGTCGTCCCAGGGGTGGGGCCAACGTCCTGACTTTC	CASSRPRGGANVLTF
TRBV20-1	TRBJ2-3	NA	NA	TGCAGTGCTAGAGATGTGCCAGACTCCACAGATACGCAGTATTTT	CSARDVPDSTDTQYF
TRBV9	TRBJ2-7	NA	TRBD2	TGTGCCAGCAGCGCCGACCCGAGCGGGAACTACGAGCAGTACTTC	CASSADPSGNYEQYF
TRBV10-2	TRBJ2-7	few	NA	TGCGCCAGCAGTGCCGGGACCCCCAACGAGCAGTACTTC	CASSAGTPNEQYF
TRBV2	TRBJ2-3	few	TRBD1	TGTGCCAGCAGAGGGACAGGGAACACAGATACGCAGTATTTT	CASRGTGNTDTQYF
TRBV6-2/TRBV6-3	TRBJ1-5	NA	NA	TGTGCCAGCAGTTACTCGAAGGGGGGCAATCAGCCCCAGCATTTT	CASSYSKGGNQPQHF
TRBV20-1	TRBJ2-7	few	TRBD2	TGCAGTGCTAGAGTCATAGCGGGAGTGTCCGAGCAGTACTTC	CSARVIAGVSEQYF
TRBV5-6	TRBJ1-1	many	NA	TGTGCCAGCAGCTTCGACGGACGGGGGGACACTGAAGCTTTCTTT	CASSFDGRGDTEAFF
TRBV5-6	TRBJ2-1	many	NA	TGTGCCAGCAGCCGGGGACGGAGGGGCAATGAGCAGTTCTTC	CASSRGRRGNEQFF
TRBV29-1	TRBJ2-7	few	NA	TGCAGCGCGGGCCGCCAGGACGAGCAGTACTTC	CSAGRQDEQYF
TRBV25-1	TRBJ2-5	few	TRBD1	TGTGCCAGCAGTGCCGGGACAGGGGGCTCACAAGAGACCCAGTACTTC	CASSAGTGGSQETQYF
TRBV12-3/TRBV12-4	TRBJ2-1	few	TRBD2	TGTGCCAGCAGTCCGAAGACTAGCGGACATTACAATGAGCAGTTCTTC	CASSPKTSGHYNEQFF
TRBV9	TRBJ1-6	few	NA	TGTGCCAGCAGCGTAGACAGGATCAATTCACCCCTCCACTTT	CASSVDRINSPLHF
TRBV3-1	TRBJ2-1	NA	NA	TGTGCCAGCAGCCAAGAGTTTGGGGGCATGTTCTTC	CASSQEFGGMFF
TRBV4-2	TRBJ2-7	NA	TRBD2	TGTGCCAGCAGCCAAGATCGGAGCGGGAGGCTCCGCGAGCAGTACTTC	CASSQDRSGRLREQYF
TRBV28	TRBJ2-1	many	NA	TGTGCCAGCAGTTTGGGGGGACCCTACAATGAGCAGTTCTTC	CASSLGGPYNEQFF
TRBV27	TRBJ2-5	many	NA	TGTGCCAGCAGGCCGGTCCGACAAGAGACCCAGTACTTC	CASRPVRQETQYF
TRBV9	TRBJ1-1	NA	NA	TGTGCCAGCAGCGCCCCGGGAGCTGAAGCTTTCTTT	CASSAPGAEAFF
TRBV28	TRBJ2-7	few	TRBD1	TGTGCCAGCAGGGGAACAGGGGAGACGGCCTACGAGCAGTACTTC	CASRGTGETAYEQYF
TRBV4-2	TRBJ2-5	few	NA	TGTGCCAGCAGCCGCTACGGCTTGGGGGGAGATGCGGAGACCCAGTACTTC	CASSRYGLGGDAETQYF
TRBV7-2	TRBJ2-2	NA	NA	TGTGCCAGCAGCTTAGAGCGGAGACAGCCCGGGGAGCTGTTTTTT	CASSLERRQPGELFF
TRBV28	TRBJ2-1	many	TRBD1	TGTGCCAGCAGCTCCCCCCGGGACAGCATAAACAATGAGCAGTTCTTC	CASSSPRDSINNEQFF
TRBV5-1	TRBJ2-1	NA	NA	TGCGCCAGCAGCTTGGGTTTAATAAATGAGCAGTTCTTC	CASSLGLINEQFF
TRBV3-1	TRBJ2-1	few	TRBD2	TGTGCCAGCAGCCATGGGACTAGCGGGAATAATGAGCAGTTCTTC	CASSHGTSGNNEQFF
TRBV29-1	TRBJ2-1	NA	NA	TGCAGCGTTGAGGGGTCTCGAAACCGGGGATCCTACAATGAGCAGTTCTTC	CSVEGSRNRGSYNEQFF
TRBV6-1	TRBJ2-6	once	NA	TGTGCCAGCAGAGAACAGGGTTCTGGGGCCAACGTCCTGACTTTC	CASREQGSGANVLTF
TRBV28	TRBJ2-7	few	TRBD2	TGTGCCAGCAGCTTAGCGGGAACGATATCCTACGAGCAGTACTTC	CASSLAGTISYEQYF
TRBV20-1	TRBJ2-5	few	TRBD2	TGCAGTGCTAGAGTACTAGCGGGAACGGCGACCCAGTACTTC	CSARVLAGTATQYF
TRBV28	TRBJ2-1	few	TRBD1	TGTGCCAGCAGCTCCACAGGGGGCCCGCACAATGAGCAGTTCTTC	CASSSTGGPHNEQFF
TRBV20-1	TRBJ1-4	NA	NA	TGCAGTGCTAGAGACTCAGGAGCCGCAACTAATGAAAAACTGTTTTTT	CSARDSGAATNEKLFF
TRBV20-1	TRBJ2-5	few	TRBD2	TGCAGTGCTGTCTCTCATAGCGGGAGCTCAGAGACCCAGTACTTC	CSAVSHSGSSETQYF
TRBV12-3/TRBV12-4	TRBJ2-1	few	TRBD2	TGTGCCAGCAGTCCCTGGACTAGCGGGAGGCGCTATAATGAGCAGTTCTTC	CASSPWTSGRRYNEQFF
TRBV7-9	TRBJ2-7	NA	TRBD1	TGTACCAGCAGCTTACAGGGGCTTCCCCACGAGCAGTACTTC	CTSSLQGLPHEQYF
TRBV27	TRBJ1-2	few	NA	TGTGCCAGCAGTCCGACAGGCGCCTATGGCTACACCTTC	CASSPTGAYGYTF
TRBV27	TRBJ2-7	few	NA	TGTGCCAGCAAACAAGGACGGACAAGCTCCTACGAGCAGTACTTC	CASKQGRTSSYEQYF
TRBV4-1	TRBJ2-2	many	NA	TGCGCCAGCAGCCAAGACCGTGGGAACACCGGGGAGCTGTTTTTT	CASSQDRGNTGELFF
TRBV28	TRBJ2-7	few	NA	TGTGCCAGCAGTTCCCTACTCTCCTACGAGCAGTACTTC	CASSSLLSYEQYF
TRBV7-2	TRBJ2-1	once	TRBD2	TGTGCCAGCAGCTTAGGCTTACTAGCGGGAGTAACCAATGAGCAGTTCTTC	CASSLGLLAGVTNEQFF
TRBV20-1	TRBJ2-2	NA	TRBD1	TGCAGTGCTAGAGCACAGGGGCACACCGGGGAGCTGTTTTTT	CSARAQGHTGELFF
TRBV28	TRBJ2-7	NA	TRBD1	TGTGCCAGCAGTTTACATTCACTCCGACAGGGAACCTACGAGCAGTACTTC	CASSLHSLRQGTYEQYF